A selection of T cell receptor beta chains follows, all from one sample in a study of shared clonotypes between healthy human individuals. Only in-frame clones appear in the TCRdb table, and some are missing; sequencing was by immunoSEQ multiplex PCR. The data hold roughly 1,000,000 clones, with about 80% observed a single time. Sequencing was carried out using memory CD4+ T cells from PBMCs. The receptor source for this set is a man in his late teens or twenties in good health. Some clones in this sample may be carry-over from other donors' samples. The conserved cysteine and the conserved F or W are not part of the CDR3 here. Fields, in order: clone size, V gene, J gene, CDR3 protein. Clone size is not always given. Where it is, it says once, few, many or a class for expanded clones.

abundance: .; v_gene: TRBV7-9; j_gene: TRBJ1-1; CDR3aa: ASSVTGGTEAF
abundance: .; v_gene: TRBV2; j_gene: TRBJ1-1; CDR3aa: ASSLNGRGNTEAF
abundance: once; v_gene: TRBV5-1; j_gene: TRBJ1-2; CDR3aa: ASSLDGGESGYT
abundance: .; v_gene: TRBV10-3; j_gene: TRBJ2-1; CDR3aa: AISESNSGGPEQF
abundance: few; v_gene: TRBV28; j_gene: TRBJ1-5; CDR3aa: ASSLTGFAQPQH
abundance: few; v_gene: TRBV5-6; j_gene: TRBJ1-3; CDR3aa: ASSLTGNSGNTIY
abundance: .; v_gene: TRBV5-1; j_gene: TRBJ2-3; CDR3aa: ASSSQWGIPTDTQY
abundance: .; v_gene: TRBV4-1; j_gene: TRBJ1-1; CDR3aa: ASSHMGRGRNTEAF
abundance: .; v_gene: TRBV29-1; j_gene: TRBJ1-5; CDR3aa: SVDPDRGGPQH
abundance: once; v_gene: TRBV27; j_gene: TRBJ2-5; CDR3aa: ATGGWQDGLETQY
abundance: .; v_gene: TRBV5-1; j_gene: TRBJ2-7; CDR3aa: ASSQPPGYEQY
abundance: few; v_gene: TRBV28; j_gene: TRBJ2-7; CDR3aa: ASASGGSSYEQY
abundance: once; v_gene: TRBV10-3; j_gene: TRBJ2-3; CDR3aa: ASRQGAERVSADTQY
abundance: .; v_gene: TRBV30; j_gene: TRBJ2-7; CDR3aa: AWNPGGVFYEQY
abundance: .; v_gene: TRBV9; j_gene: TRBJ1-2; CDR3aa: ASSATDYGYT
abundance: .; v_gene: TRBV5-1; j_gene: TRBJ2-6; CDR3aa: ASSLTLAGANVLT
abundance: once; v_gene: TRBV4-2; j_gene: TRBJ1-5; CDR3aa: ASSQDWAQPQH
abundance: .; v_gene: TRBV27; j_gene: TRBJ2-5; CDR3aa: ASWPGTGQETQY
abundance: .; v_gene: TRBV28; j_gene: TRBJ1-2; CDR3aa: ATKSLRWDYGYT
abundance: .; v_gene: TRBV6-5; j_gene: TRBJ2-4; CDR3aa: ASSYRDRGRSLY
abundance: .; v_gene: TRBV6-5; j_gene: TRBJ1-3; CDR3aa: ASRRGSGNTIY
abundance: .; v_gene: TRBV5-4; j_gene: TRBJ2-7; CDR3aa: ASSSGLAGPEQY
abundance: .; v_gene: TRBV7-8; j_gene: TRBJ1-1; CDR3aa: ASSLAVGAGRTEAF
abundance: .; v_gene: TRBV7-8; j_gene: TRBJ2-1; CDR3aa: ASSSGSGKGSNEQF
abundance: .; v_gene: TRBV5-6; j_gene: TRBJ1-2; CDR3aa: ASSPWSNYGYT
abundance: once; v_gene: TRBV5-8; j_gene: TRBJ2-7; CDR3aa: ASSLGLAGGSYEQY
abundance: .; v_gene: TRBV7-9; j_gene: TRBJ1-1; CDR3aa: ASTRVGVTEAF
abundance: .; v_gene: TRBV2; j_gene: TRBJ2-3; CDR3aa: ASVVTSTDTQY
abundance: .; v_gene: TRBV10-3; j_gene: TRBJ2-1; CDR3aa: AISEGSGRAVGHEQF
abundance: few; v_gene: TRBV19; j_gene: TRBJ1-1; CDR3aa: ASSIWTAQPSEAF
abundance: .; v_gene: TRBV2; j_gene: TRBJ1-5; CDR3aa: ASSEAGRGNQPQH
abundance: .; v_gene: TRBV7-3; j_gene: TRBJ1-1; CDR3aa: ASSLEGGINTEAF
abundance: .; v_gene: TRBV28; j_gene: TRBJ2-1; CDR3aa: ASGPSDASYNEQF
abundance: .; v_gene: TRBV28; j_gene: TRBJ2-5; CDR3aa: ASSWTGGGETQY
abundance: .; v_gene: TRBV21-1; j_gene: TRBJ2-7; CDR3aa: ASSKCTGGGYEQY
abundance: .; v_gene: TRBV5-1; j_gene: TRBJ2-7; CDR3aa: ASSGPYEQY
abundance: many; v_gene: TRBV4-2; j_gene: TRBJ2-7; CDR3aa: ASSQRLAEPSYEQY
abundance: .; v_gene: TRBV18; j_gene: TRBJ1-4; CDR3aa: ASSPGTLPNEKLF
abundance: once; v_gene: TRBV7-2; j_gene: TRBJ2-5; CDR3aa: ASSLVSGQETQY
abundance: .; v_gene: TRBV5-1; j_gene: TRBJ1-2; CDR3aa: ASSLQMRDGYT
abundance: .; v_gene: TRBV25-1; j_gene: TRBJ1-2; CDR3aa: ASSRGEGYT
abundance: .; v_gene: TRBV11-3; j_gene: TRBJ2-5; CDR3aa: ASSPGLAGGETQY
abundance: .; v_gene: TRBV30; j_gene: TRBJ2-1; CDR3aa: AWSLLAGYNEQF
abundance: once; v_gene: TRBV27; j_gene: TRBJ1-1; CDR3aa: ASSFGGTNTEAF
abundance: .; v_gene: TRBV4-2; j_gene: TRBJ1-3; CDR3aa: ASSRHWEVDTIY
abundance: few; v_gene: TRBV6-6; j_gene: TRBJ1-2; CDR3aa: ASSFRDLRGYT
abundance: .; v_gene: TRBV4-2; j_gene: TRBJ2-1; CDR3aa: ASSQAPGLAGNEQF
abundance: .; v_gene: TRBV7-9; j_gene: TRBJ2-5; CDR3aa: ASSRWTTVEETQY
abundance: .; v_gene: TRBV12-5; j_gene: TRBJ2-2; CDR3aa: ASGLVSGTVGELF
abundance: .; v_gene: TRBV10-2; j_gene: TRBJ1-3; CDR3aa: ASSARLASLSSGNTIY